This record concerns one T cell receptor (beta chain) sequence. Its antigen is currently unknown. The data originate from a study of vaccination and CD4 T cells after COVID-19. TCRdb reanalysed the PCR reads using MiXCR and keeps one entry per CDR3 protein. The table shows about 18,000 distinct CDR3 sequences, with less than 70% occurring only once. Study-level findings and limits: Recorded median SARS-CoV-2-reactive clonotype numbers increased from about 20 to 38 without reaching significance.

The starting material was CD4+ T cells from blood, obtained after SARS-CoV-2 vaccination. The clonotype originates from a human donor who had recovered from COVID-19.

CDR3 bases: TGCAGTGCTAGAGATCTATTTAGGACTAGCGGGAGGGCTAGCACAGATACGCAGTATTTT. The encoded protein is CSARDLFRTSGRASTDTQYF. The gene calls are TRBV20-1 and TRBJ2-3; TRBD2 matches at 15 bases. This CDR3 contains 20 residues. V lost 0 bases and J lost 0; bases outside the gene matches: 10. Germline CDR1 is DFQATT and CDR2 is SNEGSKA (reference sequence).